This TCR beta chain derives from a study of blood T cell repertoires in COVID-19. For the study at large: Samples came from the United States, Italy and Spain, spanning acute and convalescent COVID-19.

The length of the CDR3 is 13 residues. Germline loops: CDR1 SGHTA, CDR2 FQGNSA. Germline trimming cut 4 bases from V and 10 bases from J; bases unmatched to any gene: 6. It was during active infection that Seattle patients were enrolled and then longitudinally followed. Assay used: immunoSEQ multiplex PCR; TCRdb lists only in-frame clones, some missing. The sample includes approximately 300,000 clones, nearly 90% of them seen just once. The source is a woman aged 40-49 years with COVID-19, enrolled during active disease. Sequenced sample: peripheral blood. This chain connects TRBV7-2 to TRBJ1-1; TRBD1 agrees at 10 bases. The CDR3 spells CASSYRTGGRAFF. CDR3 nucleotide sequence: TGTGCCAGCAGCTACCGGACAGGGGGGCGAGCTTTCTTT.